A selection of T cell receptor beta chains follows, all from one sample in a study of OX40 agonist ivuxolimab in advanced cancers. Assay: immunoSEQ multiplex PCR; the TCRdb copy retains only in-frame clones and omits some. Of 29,000 or so clones listed, over 90% are singletons. The sequencing here drew on CD4+ or CD8+ T cells sorted from blood, taken in a trial of the OX40 agonist ivuxolimab. The receptor set was obtained from an adult with an advanced solid tumor such as melanoma, head and neck, liver or kidney cancer. Each CDR3 is given with its conserved first and last residue. D genes are given only for firm matches. Clone size is shown for a subset of rows, as once, few, many or a class of expanded clone.

cdr3_nt: TGCGCCAGCAGCCAGGCGTCTAGCGGGCTCACAGATACGCAGTATTTT
cdr3_aa: CASSQASSGLTDTQYF
j_call: TRBJ2-3
v_call: TRBV4-1
clone_size: .
d_call: TRBD2

cdr3_nt: TGTGCCAGTAGTATCGCTAGCGGAGCAGGGGAGCAGTACTTC
cdr3_aa: CASSIASGAGEQYF
j_call: TRBJ2-7
v_call: TRBV19
clone_size: few
d_call: TRBD2

cdr3_nt: TGTGCCAGCAACGGGGGGAACACTGAAGCTTTCTTT
cdr3_aa: CASNGGNTEAFF
j_call: TRBJ1-1
v_call: TRBV6-5
clone_size: .
d_call: .

cdr3_nt: TGTGCCAGCAGCGTAGAATGGCGGGGGGCTATGGATGAGACCCAGTACTTC
cdr3_aa: CASSVEWRGAMDETQYF
j_call: TRBJ2-5
v_call: TRBV9
clone_size: .
d_call: TRBD2

cdr3_nt: TGTGCCAGTAGTACGAACCGGGATCAGCCCCAGCATTTT
cdr3_aa: CASSTNRDQPQHF
j_call: TRBJ1-5
v_call: TRBV19
clone_size: .
d_call: .

cdr3_nt: TGTGCCAGCAGCAAAGAAGGGGCAACTAATGAAAAACTGTTTTTT
cdr3_aa: CASSKEGATNEKLFF
j_call: TRBJ1-4
v_call: TRBV21-1
clone_size: .
d_call: .

cdr3_nt: TGTGCCAGCAGCCCAACCGAACAGCAGTATAATTCACCCCTCCACTTT
cdr3_aa: CASSPTEQQYNSPLHF
j_call: TRBJ1-6
v_call: TRBV7-9
clone_size: .
d_call: .

cdr3_nt: TGTGCCAGCAGCCAAGGCTTCTTCGTTAGCTCCTACGAGCAGTACTTC
cdr3_aa: CASSQGFFVSSYEQYF
j_call: TRBJ2-7
v_call: TRBV14
clone_size: .
d_call: .

cdr3_nt: TGTGCCAGCAGTAGACAGGGTAGGGGTAAAAATGAAGCTTTCTTT
cdr3_aa: CASSRQGRGKNEAFF
j_call: TRBJ1-1
v_call: TRBV6-5
clone_size: .
d_call: TRBD1

cdr3_nt: TGTGCCAGCAGCTTAATGAGCTCCTACAATGAGCAGTTCTTC
cdr3_aa: CASSLMSSYNEQFF
j_call: TRBJ2-1
v_call: TRBV7-2
clone_size: .
d_call: .

cdr3_nt: TGTGCCAGCAGTTATTCCCTAGGGGAGGGGCTAAATGGCTACACCTTC
cdr3_aa: CASSYSLGEGLNGYTF
j_call: TRBJ1-2
v_call: TRBV6-6
clone_size: .
d_call: .

cdr3_nt: TGTGCCACTCCGGGACAGAGGATCAATCAGCCCCAGCATTTT
cdr3_aa: CATPGQRINQPQHF
j_call: TRBJ1-5
v_call: TRBV6-5
clone_size: .
d_call: TRBD1

cdr3_nt: TGTGCCAGCAGCCCTTATGACCTGGGGGCCAACGTCCTGACTTTC
cdr3_aa: CASSPYDLGANVLTF
j_call: TRBJ2-6
v_call: TRBV7-2
clone_size: .
d_call: .

cdr3_nt: TGTGCCACAGCAGAGGCTGGGGCGCAGGGTGAGCAGTTCTTC
cdr3_aa: CATAEAGAQGEQFF
j_call: TRBJ2-1
v_call: TRBV5-4
clone_size: .
d_call: .

cdr3_nt: TGTGCCAGCAGTCCCGGGACGGCGAACACTGAAGCTTTCTTT
cdr3_aa: CASSPGTANTEAFF
j_call: TRBJ1-1
v_call: TRBV2
clone_size: .
d_call: .

cdr3_nt: TGTGCCAGCAGACCCCGGGACACTTTAGCCAAAAACATTCAGTACTTC
cdr3_aa: CASRPRDTLAKNIQYF
j_call: TRBJ2-4
v_call: TRBV2
clone_size: .
d_call: .

cdr3_nt: TGTGCCAGCAGCATACAGGGGTGGGAGACCCAGTACTTC
cdr3_aa: CASSIQGWETQYF
j_call: TRBJ2-5
v_call: TRBV7-2
clone_size: .
d_call: TRBD1

cdr3_nt: TGTGCCATCGCCCTCCAAGGGGACTATGAGCAGTTCTTC
cdr3_aa: CAIALQGDYEQFF
j_call: TRBJ2-1
v_call: TRBV10-3
clone_size: once
d_call: .

cdr3_nt: TGTGCCACCAGGGGCAGGGATAATTCACCCCTCCACTTT
cdr3_aa: CATRGRDNSPLHF
j_call: TRBJ1-6
v_call: TRBV15
clone_size: .
d_call: .

cdr3_nt: TGTGCCATCAGTGCTCGTTATGGGGGTGAAGGCATTTCGAACACTGAAGCTTTCTTT
cdr3_aa: CAISARYGGEGISNTEAFF
j_call: TRBJ1-1
v_call: TRBV10-3
clone_size: .
d_call: .

cdr3_nt: TGTGCCAGTAGTCCCATTAACACTGAAGCTTTCTTT
cdr3_aa: CASSPINTEAFF
j_call: TRBJ1-1
v_call: TRBV19
clone_size: .
d_call: .

cdr3_nt: TGTGCCAGTAGTATAGAGGGCAATCAGCCCCAGCATTTT
cdr3_aa: CASSIEGNQPQHF
j_call: TRBJ1-5
v_call: TRBV19
clone_size: few
d_call: .

cdr3_nt: TGCGCCAGCAGCTTGATCGGCGGAGAGACCCAGTACTTC
cdr3_aa: CASSLIGGETQYF
j_call: TRBJ2-5
v_call: TRBV5-1
clone_size: once
d_call: .

cdr3_nt: TGTGCCAGCAGCTTAGAATGGGGGCGAGAGACCCAGTACTTC
cdr3_aa: CASSLEWGRETQYF
j_call: TRBJ2-5
v_call: TRBV11-2
clone_size: .
d_call: .

cdr3_nt: TGTGCCAGCAGCTCGGAGGACAGGTCCTACGAGCAGTACTTC
cdr3_aa: CASSSEDRSYEQYF
j_call: TRBJ2-7
v_call: TRBV7-9
clone_size: .
d_call: TRBD1

cdr3_nt: TGTGCCAGCGGAGAAAGGATGAACACTGAAGCTTTCTTT
cdr3_aa: CASGERMNTEAFF
j_call: TRBJ1-1
v_call: TRBV6-6
clone_size: .
d_call: .

cdr3_nt: TGTGCCAGCAGTTCCTATGACAGCGGCTACACCTTC
cdr3_aa: CASSSYDSGYTF
j_call: TRBJ1-2
v_call: TRBV6-5
clone_size: .
d_call: .

cdr3_nt: TGTGCCAGCAGGAGGACTAGCGGACTTCCCTCCTACGAGCAGTACTTC
cdr3_aa: CASRRTSGLPSYEQYF
j_call: TRBJ2-7
v_call: TRBV5-6
clone_size: .
d_call: TRBD2

cdr3_nt: TGTGCCATCAGTGAGTCAGAGGGGGCGGACGAAAAACTGTTTTTT
cdr3_aa: CAISESEGADEKLFF
j_call: TRBJ1-4
v_call: TRBV10-3
clone_size: .
d_call: TRBD1

cdr3_nt: TGTGCCAGCTCCCTAGCGACGGCGGGGGAGACCCAGTACTTC
cdr3_aa: CASSLATAGETQYF
j_call: TRBJ2-5
v_call: TRBV18
clone_size: .
d_call: .

cdr3_nt: TGTGCCAGCAGAGGACGGGACAATGAGCAGTTCTTC
cdr3_aa: CASRGRDNEQFF
j_call: TRBJ2-1
v_call: TRBV2
clone_size: .
d_call: .

cdr3_nt: TGTGCCAGCAGCCCGGGGGACAGCCCTAATTCACCCCTCCACTTT
cdr3_aa: CASSPGDSPNSPLHF
j_call: TRBJ1-6
v_call: TRBV5-4
clone_size: .
d_call: TRBD1

cdr3_nt: TGTGCCAGCAGTTTCGGCGGGAGGCAGTATTTT
cdr3_aa: CASSFGGRQYF
j_call: TRBJ2-3
v_call: TRBV27
clone_size: .
d_call: TRBD2

cdr3_nt: TGTGCCAGCAGCTCCAAAGAGACCGGGGAGCTGTTTTTT
cdr3_aa: CASSSKETGELFF
j_call: TRBJ2-2
v_call: TRBV4-2
clone_size: .
d_call: .

cdr3_nt: TGCGCCAGCAGCTTGGCCTCTGTGACAGGGCTCGAACGGGGCTACACCTTC
cdr3_aa: CASSLASVTGLERGYTF
j_call: TRBJ1-2
v_call: TRBV5-1
clone_size: .
d_call: TRBD1

cdr3_nt: TGTGCCAGCAGTTACTCGATCTCACAAACCCTCAATGAGCAGTTCTTC
cdr3_aa: CASSYSISQTLNEQFF
j_call: TRBJ2-1
v_call: TRBV6-5
clone_size: .
d_call: .

cdr3_nt: TGCAGCGTTGTGGCGGATTACACCGGGGAGCTGTTTTTT
cdr3_aa: CSVVADYTGELFF
j_call: TRBJ2-2
v_call: TRBV29-1
clone_size: .
d_call: .

cdr3_nt: TGTGCCAGCAGTTTGACAGGGGGCAACACTGAAGCTTTCTTT
cdr3_aa: CASSLTGGNTEAFF
j_call: TRBJ1-1
v_call: TRBV6-5
clone_size: .
d_call: TRBD1

cdr3_nt: TGTGCCAGCAGCTTAGGTAGTGGGACAGGGAGGTATGGCTACACCTTC
cdr3_aa: CASSLGSGTGRYGYTF
j_call: TRBJ1-2
v_call: TRBV11-2
clone_size: .
d_call: TRBD1

cdr3_nt: TGTGCCAGCAGCGTAGGGCAGGGTTCCGACGAACAGTACTTC
cdr3_aa: CASSVGQGSDEQYF
j_call: TRBJ2-7
v_call: TRBV9
clone_size: .
d_call: .

cdr3_nt: TGTGCCAGCACCTCAAGCGGGTACGATTACAATGAGCAGTTCTTC
cdr3_aa: CASTSSGYDYNEQFF
j_call: TRBJ2-1
v_call: TRBV19
clone_size: .
d_call: .

cdr3_nt: TGTGCCTGGAGTAAGAGTGCCCAATACGAGCAGTACTTC
cdr3_aa: CAWSKSAQYEQYF
j_call: TRBJ2-7
v_call: TRBV30
clone_size: .
d_call: .

cdr3_nt: TGTGCCAGCAGCTTGGTGGATAATGAGCAGTTCTTC
cdr3_aa: CASSLVDNEQFF
j_call: TRBJ2-1
v_call: TRBV11-2
clone_size: .
d_call: .

cdr3_nt: TGTGCCAGCAGTTCGACAGGGGAGTCCGGGGAGCTGTTTTTT
cdr3_aa: CASSSTGESGELFF
j_call: TRBJ2-2
v_call: TRBV6-6
clone_size: .
d_call: TRBD1

cdr3_nt: TGTGCCTGGAATATAGGGACTAGCGGCTACGAGCAGTACTTC
cdr3_aa: CAWNIGTSGYEQYF
j_call: TRBJ2-7
v_call: TRBV30
clone_size: .
d_call: TRBD2

cdr3_nt: TGTGCCAGTAGTATAGAAGACAGGGGGCTCCCCTACGAGCAGTACTTC
cdr3_aa: CASSIEDRGLPYEQYF
j_call: TRBJ2-7
v_call: TRBV19
clone_size: once
d_call: TRBD1

cdr3_nt: TGTGCCAGCAGTTCCGGGGGGCCCCCGTACTTC
cdr3_aa: CASSSGGPPYF
j_call: TRBJ2-5
v_call: TRBV27
clone_size: .
d_call: .

cdr3_nt: TGTGCCAGTTTAGGACCAGATCCCCCTGAAGCTTTCTTT
cdr3_aa: CASLGPDPPEAFF
j_call: TRBJ1-1
v_call: TRBV6-6
clone_size: .
d_call: .

cdr3_nt: TGTGCCAGCAGCGGGAGCTCCGGGCCACTCGGGGGGAGCTCCTACAATGAGCAGTTCTTC
cdr3_aa: CASSGSSGPLGGSSYNEQFF
j_call: TRBJ2-1
v_call: TRBV11-3
clone_size: .
d_call: TRBD2

cdr3_nt: TGTGCCAGTAGTCTGGGGGACGAGCAGTACTTC
cdr3_aa: CASSLGDEQYF
j_call: TRBJ2-7
v_call: TRBV19
clone_size: .
d_call: .

cdr3_nt: TGTGCCAGTAGTATGGGCGGGGCTTGGAACACTGAAGCTTTCTTT
cdr3_aa: CASSMGGAWNTEAFF
j_call: TRBJ1-1
v_call: TRBV19
clone_size: .
d_call: .

cdr3_nt: TGCGCCACGAGGCAGGGGGAGTATAGCAATCAGCCCCAGCATTTT
cdr3_aa: CATRQGEYSNQPQHF
j_call: TRBJ1-5
v_call: TRBV4-1
clone_size: .
d_call: TRBD1